The 15 T cell receptor beta chains reported below all come from one sample, sequenced in a study of blood T cell repertoires in COVID-19 (dated by TCRdb to about 2020). Receptor amplification or capture employed the immunoSEQ multiplex PCR assay. TCRdb retrieved this table from immuneACCESS and kept in-frame rearrangements only. Not all clones are present; in checked studies, unresolved V genes account for under half, and no reason is known for the remainder. The sample yields over 150,000 clones; about 90% were counted once. Under 25% of the sample goes to the ten largest clones. The sample comprised peripheral blood. Receptor source: an older man with active or convalescent COVID-19.

The V gene is TRBV4-3, the J gene TRBJ1-2, with D hard to call. The CDR3 covers 14 residues. V gave up 4 bases and J gave up 6 bases, with 15 bases separating them. The germline CDR1 and CDR2 sequences are LGHNA and YSLEER. The CDR3 loop reads CASSPGPSGDGYTF. CDR3 DNA sequence: TGCGCCAGCAGCCCTGGGCCTTCAGGTGATGGCTACACCTTC.

V gene TRBV4-3 combines with J gene TRBJ1-4; D may be TRBD1 (5 bases). In germline, CDR1 is LGHNA, CDR2 YSLEER. Trimming stripped 0 bases from V and 0 bases from J, with 17 bases between. This CDR3 is 19 amino acids long. The CDR3 region is CASSQDEVGRVATNEKLFF. CDR3 DNA: TGCGCCAGCAGCCAAGATGAGGTGGGCAGGGTTGCAACTAATGAAAAACTGTTTTTT.

This clone was seen just once. This chain joins TRBV9 and TRBJ2-7; D gene unclear. V shed 1 base and J shed 2 bases, with 7 bases lying between them. Germline assignment: CDR1 SGDLS and CDR2 YYNGEE. The length of the CDR3 is 13 residues. The CDR3 loop reads CASSVTDTYEQYF. CDR3 sequence (DNA): TGTGCCAGCAGCGTAACCGACACCTACGAGCAGTACTTC. Based on the CDR3 plus reference TRBV9 and TRBJ2-7, the full variable domain is DSGVTQTPKHLITATGQRVTLRCSPRSGDLSVYWYQQSLDQGLQFLIQYYNGEERAKGNILERFSAQQFPDLHSELNLSSLELGDSALYFCASSVTDTYEQYFGPGTRLTVT.

This rearrangement joins TRBV7-8 to TRBJ1-5; D not resolved. V was clipped by 6 bases and J by 2 bases, with 17 bases between them. This CDR3 has 16 amino acids. Germline V gene data show CDR1 as SGHVS and CDR2 as FQNEAQ. In DNA, the CDR3 is TGTGCCAGCAGTCGTAGTTCTATATTGGGCAATCAGCCCCAGCATTTT. Its protein product is CASSRSSILGNQPQHF.

The chain is built from TRBV28 and TRBJ1-4; D is unclear. CDR1 is MDHEN, CDR2 SYDVKM, per germline. V was cut by 6 bases and J by 10 bases, with 9 bases left in between. There are 11 residues in the CDR3. The CDR3 DNA follows: TGTGCCAGCAGCACACGAGGAAAACTGTTTTTT. Translated: CASSTRGKLFF. The full variable domain, completed using reference TRBV28 and TRBJ1-4, is DVKVTQSSRYLVKRTGEKVFLECVQDMDHENMFWYRQDPGLGLRLIYFSYDVKMKEKGDIPEGYSVSREKKERFSLILESASTNQTSMYLCASSTRGKLFFGSGTQLSVL.

The J gene is TRBJ1-2, the V gene TRBV11-2; D unresolved. Germline assignment: CDR1 SGHAT and CDR2 FQNNGV. This CDR3 has 15 residues. V was shortened by 5 bases and J by 4 bases, with 17 bases between the two germline ends. The CDR3 bases are TGTGCCAGCAGCCACCCTACAACGACGGGCTATGGCTACACCTTC. It encodes CASSHPTTTGYGYTF.

This clone was recorded a few times. This chain uses TRBV5-1 with TRBJ1-2, with D maybe TRBD1 (5 bases). Per germline, CDR1 SGHRS and CDR2 YFSETQ. The CDR3 consists of 13 residues. The V end was cut by 1 base, the J end by 8 bases, with 12 bases between. Written as DNA, the CDR3 is TGCGCCAGCAGCTTGACAGGCTCGTCGGGCTACACCTTC. It specifies CASSLTGSSGYTF.

The chain uses TRBV18 and TRBJ2-2, with TRBD1 matching over 7 bases. The germline V gene encodes CDR1 KGHSH and CDR2 LQKENI. The ends lost 3 bases at V and 1 base at J; junction bases unmatched: 2. The CDR3 loop spans 15 amino acids. The CDR3 sequence: CASSPDRLNTGELFF. The CDR3 region has the DNA TGTGCCAGCTCACCGGACAGGCTGAACACCGGGGAGCTGTTTTTT.

V usage is TRBV4-3 and J usage is TRBJ1-1; the D gene is possibly TRBD1 (6 bases). Per the germline V gene, CDR1 is LGHNA and CDR2 is YSLEER. This CDR3 spans 13 amino acids. The V end was cut by 2 bases, the J end by 6 bases, with 10 bases between. DNA for the CDR3: TGCGCCAGCAGCCAATCGGGGGGCTCTGAAGCTTTCTTT. Translation gives CASSQSGGSEAFF.

This chain joins TRBV7-9 and TRBJ1-2; 9 bases are shared with TRBD1. Germline V gene lookup returns CDR1 SEHNR and CDR2 FQNEAQ (reference sequence). This CDR3 comprises 14 residues. The junction had 8 bases not matched to a gene; V was cut back by 6 bases and J by 6 bases. CDR3 coding DNA: TGTGCCAGCAGTCTGGACAGGGGAAAGGATGGCTACACCTTC. Residues: CASSLDRGKDGYTF.

The gene calls are TRBV5-4 and TRBJ1-2, with 9 bases matching TRBD1. J was trimmed by 1 base and V by 5 bases; bases with no gene match: 6. The germline V gene encodes CDR1 SGHNT and CDR2 YYREEE (reference sequence). This CDR3 comprises 15 residues. The DNA for the CDR3 is TGTGCCAGCAGGCCAACAGGGGGCTTTAACTATGGCTACACCTTC. Residues: CASRPTGGFNYGYTF.

The CDR3 DNA reads as TGTGCCAGCAGTGAAAGAGCGTCTTTTCAGCCCCAGCATTTT. As protein: CASSERASFQPQHF. This chain joins TRBV2 and TRBJ1-5; no clear D. The CDR3 runs to 14 residues. Looked up from germline, CDR1 is SNHLY and CDR2 is FYNNEI. Trimming pared 2 bases from V and 6 bases from J, leaving 11 bases between.

The J gene is TRBJ2-7, the V gene TRBV10-3; TRBD2 aligns across 9 bases. Germline CDR1 ENHRY, CDR2 SYGVKD. J lost 0 bases, V lost 2 bases, and 8 bases had no gene match. The CDR3 contains 17 residues. CDR3 nucleotide sequence: TGTGCCATCAGTGAGCCCGGGGGGCGGGAGGGCTCCTACGAGCAGTACTTC. Its protein product is CAISEPGGREGSYEQYF.

The chain has TRBV6-1 and TRBJ2-2, with 9 positions matching TRBD1. J was trimmed by 6 bases and V by 4 bases; bases with no gene match: 15. CDR1 and CDR2 from the germline V gene are MNHNS and SASEGT. This CDR3 is 18 amino acids long. The CDR3 DNA sequence: TGTGCCAGCAGTGCCCCCCTCTTCGGGACAGGGTGGTCCGGGGAGCTGTTTTTT. Protein sequence: CASSAPLFGTGWSGELFF.

In this sample, this clone turned up once. The chain recombines TRBV24-1 with TRBJ2-1; D is possibly TRBD2 (5 bases). Deletions cut 3 bases from V and 5 bases from J, with 16 bases between. CDR1 is KGHDR and CDR2 is SFDVKD in the germline V gene. There are 16 residues in the CDR3. The CDR3 DNA reads as TGTGCCACCAGTGATCCGGGGTTACTCCTGAACAATGAGCAGTTCTTC. Its protein is CATSDPGLLLNNEQFF.